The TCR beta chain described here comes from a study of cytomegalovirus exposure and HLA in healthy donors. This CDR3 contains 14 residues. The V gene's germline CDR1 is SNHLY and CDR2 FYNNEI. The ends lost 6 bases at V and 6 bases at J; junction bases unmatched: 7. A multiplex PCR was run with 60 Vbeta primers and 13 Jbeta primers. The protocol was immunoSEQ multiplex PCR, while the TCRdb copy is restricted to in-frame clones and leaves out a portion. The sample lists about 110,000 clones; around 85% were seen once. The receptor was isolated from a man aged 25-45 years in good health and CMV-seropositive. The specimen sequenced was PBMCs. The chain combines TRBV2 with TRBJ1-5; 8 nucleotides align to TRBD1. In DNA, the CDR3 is TGTGCCAGCAGCGACAGGGGTTGGGGTCAGCCCCAGCATTTT. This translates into CASSDRGWGQPQHF.